This record concerns one T cell receptor beta chain sequence. These data belong to a study of blood T cell repertoires in COVID-19. At the level of the study: COVID-19 samples from acute and convalescent phases originated in the United States, Italy and Spain. In each case, the material was cDNA or gDNA derived from T cells, B-cell-depleted T cells, or PBMCs.

Authors' processing steps: Cell counts per sample came from amplifying reference gene primers. The data were produced by immunoSEQ multiplex PCR, yet TCRdb's version contains in-frame clones alone and is incomplete. V and J calls and clone size follow that table, whereas D and trimming were derived from the DNA. The sample holds some 45,000 clones, over 85% seen once. Trimming took 7 bases from V and 7 from J, leaving 19 bases between them. Per germline, CDR1 SEHNR and CDR2 FQNEAQ (reference sequence). The CDR3 has 15 residues. Seattle participants joined during active infection and were tracked over time.

The rearrangement links TRBV7-9 to TRBJ2-2; the D gene is possibly TRBD2 (6 bases). The clonotype originates from a man aged 60 to 69 with COVID-19, enrolled during active disease. Sequencing was done on a sample of peripheral blood. As DNA, the CDR3 is TGTGCCAGCATCCTAACCGGGGGTCGCGGCGGGGAGCTGTTTTTT. Translating it yields CASILTGGRGGELFF.